What follows are 26 T cell receptor beta chains derived from one specimen sequenced in a study of blood T cell repertoires in COVID-19 (dated by TCRdb to the early 2020s). Receptor amplification or capture employed the immunoSEQ multiplex PCR assay. TCRdb retrieved this table from immuneACCESS and kept in-frame rearrangements only. Not all clones are present; in checked studies, unresolved V genes account for under half, and no reason is known for the remainder. The sample table contains about 95,000 clones; only one count was recorded for roughly 80% of them. The ten largest clones represent around 27% of the sample. The sample taken for sequencing was peripheral blood. All receptors derive from a man at least 80 years old with active or convalescent COVID-19.

The V call is TRBV3-1 (or the pseudogene TRBV3-2), the J call TRBJ2-3; TRBD2 agrees at 15 bases. Germline V lookup: CDR1 LGHDT, CDR2 YNNKEL (reference sequence). CDR3 length: 19 residues. V was clipped by 0 bases and J by 5 bases; unmatched bases: 9. CDR3 residues: CASSQDLGLAGGPIDTQYF. Here the CDR3 DNA reads TGTGCCAGCAGCCAAGATCTTGGACTAGCGGGGGGGCCCATAGATACGCAGTATTTT.

This chain links TRBV5-6 with TRBJ2-5; 7 nucleotides line up with TRBD1. Germline V gene sequence: CDR1 SGHDT, CDR2 YYEEEE. J was trimmed by 2 bases and V by 4 bases; bases with no gene match: 8. CDR3 length: 15 amino acids. CDR3 amino acids: CASSPLDRDQETQYF. The CDR3 DNA reads as TGTGCCAGCAGCCCCCTCGACAGGGATCAAGAGACCCAGTACTTC.

The table lists this clone with a count of one. This CDR3 is CASSEVIQVNGYTF. CDR3 sequence (DNA): TGTGCCAGCAGTGAAGTCATACAAGTGAATGGCTACACCTTC. This rearrangement joins TRBV2 to TRBJ1-2; D ambiguous. The CDR3 contains 14 residues. The germline V gene encodes CDR1 SNHLY and CDR2 FYNNEI. The germline V and J ends were trimmed by 1 base and 6 bases, with 12 bases remaining between them.

The chain combines TRBV19 with TRBJ2-1; TRBD1 aligns across 7 bases. The germline gives CDR1 LNHDA, CDR2 SQIVND (reference sequence). Trimming took 4 bases from V and 7 from J; bases not matched to a gene: 7. The CDR3 totals 14 residues. CDR3 DNA: TGTGCCAGTAGTACGGGTCACAGGGGAAATGAGCAGTTCTTC. Amino acids: CASSTGHRGNEQFF.

The DNA for the CDR3 is TGTGCCAGCAGCCTCTACGAGTCCCCCCCGTACAATGAGCAGTTCTTC. It codes for CASSLYESPPYNEQFF. The gene calls are TRBV7-2 and TRBJ2-1, with D uncertain. The CDR3 is 16 amino acids. Trimming shortened V by 5 bases and J by 4 bases, and 18 bases separated the two germline ends. Germline V CDR1 and CDR2: SGHTA, FQGNSA.

This clone has just a few counts. The chain couples TRBV5-1 to TRBJ2-5; possibly TRBD2 for D (7 bases). Germline loops: CDR1 SGHRS, CDR2 YFSETQ. This CDR3 has 16 residues. V lost 0 bases to trimming and J lost 3 bases, with 15 bases between them. CDR3 residues: CASSLEGGGSEETQYF. DNA for the CDR3: TGCGCCAGCAGCTTGGAGGGAGGGGGAAGTGAAGAGACCCAGTACTTC.

The table lists this clone with a count of one. J is TRBJ2-1 and V is TRBV27, with TRBD1 matching over 7 bases. Germline V gene lookup returns CDR1 MNHEY and CDR2 SMNVEV (reference sequence). Trimming at V came to 5 bases and at J to 0 bases, leaving 4 bases not matched to a gene. CDR3 size: 15 residues. CDR3 bases: TGTGCCAGCAGTGCCAGGACAGGCTCCTACAATGAGCAGTTCTTC. This encodes CASSARTGSYNEQFF.

The V gene is TRBV29-1, the J gene TRBJ1-2; 8 positions agree with TRBD1. V dropped 7 bases and J dropped 2; count of bases not matched to a gene: 9. Germline loops: CDR1 SQVTM, CDR2 ANQGSEA. CDR3 length equals 14 residues. The CDR3 spells CSALVTGENYGYTF. CDR3 DNA sequence: TGCAGCGCCCTGGTGACAGGGGAAAACTATGGCTACACCTTC.

The chain has TRBV5-1 and TRBJ2-5; tentative D call: TRBD1 (6 bases). CDR1 and CDR2 (germline): SGHRS, YFSETQ. Trimming shortened V by 2 bases and J by 4 bases, and 12 bases separated the two germline ends. There are 14 residues in the CDR3. The CDR3 DNA is TGCGCCAGCAGCTTACAGGGTTCGGCAGAGACCCAGTACTTC. Its translation: CASSLQGSAETQYF.

The chain has TRBV7-8 and TRBJ2-3; TRBD1 matches at 8 bases. This CDR3 is built from 17 residues. The V segment lost 1 base and the J segment 2 bases; nucleotides outside the gene matches: 8. Germline lookup yields CDR1 SGHVS and CDR2 FQNEAQ. This chain's CDR3 is CASSLVQGALNTDTQYF. CDR3 bases: TGTGCCAGCAGCTTAGTCCAGGGGGCCCTCAACACAGATACGCAGTATTTT. Filled out from reference TRBV7-8 and TRBJ2-3, the complete variable domain reads GAGVSQSPRYKVAKRGQDVALRCDPISGHVSLFWYQQALGQGPEFLTYFQNEAQLDKSGLPSDRFFAERPEGSVSTLKIQRTQQEDSAVYLCASSLVQGALNTDTQYFGPGTRLTVL.

This clone was seen more than once but under ten times. The chain combines TRBV28 with TRBJ1-5, with D uncertain. Germline CDR1 MDHEN, CDR2 SYDVKM. The CDR3 is made up of 12 amino acids. V lost 3 bases and J lost 6, with 6 bases in between. This CDR3 reads CASSFGFQPQHF. The CDR3 DNA sequence: TGTGCCAGCAGTTTCGGGTTTCAGCCCCAGCATTTT.

V and J are TRBV28 and TRBJ1-5, with 11 positions matching TRBD1. The CDR3 has 16 amino acids. Germline lookup yields CDR1 MDHEN and CDR2 SYDVKM. The V and J ends lost 6 bases and 2 bases, in that order; junction bases with no gene match: 6. The CDR3 reads CASRADRGPGNQPQHF. The CDR3 DNA reads TGTGCCAGCAGAGCGGACAGGGGGCCGGGCAATCAGCCCCAGCATTTT.

V gene TRBV7-8 combines with J gene TRBJ1-2, with 8 bases lining up with TRBD1. The V gene's germline CDR1 is SGHVS and CDR2 FQNEAQ. The junction had 6 bases not matched to a gene; V was cut back by 5 bases and J by 1 base. CDR3 length: 15 residues. The CDR3 DNA is TGTGCCAGCAGCCCCGGACAGGGAGATAACTATGGCTACACCTTC. Its protein product is CASSPGQGDNYGYTF.

V and J are TRBV24-1 and TRBJ2-3, with TRBD2 matching 10 bases. With V trimmed by 4 bases and J by 5 bases, 8 bases remained unmatched. CDR3 length equals 16 residues. The germline CDR1 and CDR2 sequences are KGHDR and SFDVKD. CDR3 nucleotide sequence: TGTGCCACCAGTGACTCTAGCGGGGGACCGGGAGATACGCAGTATTTT. Translation gives CATSDSSGGPGDTQYF.

This chain connects TRBV6-5 to TRBJ2-2; D remains unclear. Per germline, CDR1 MNHEY and CDR2 SVGAGI. The CDR3 sequence is 14 residues long. The V end was cut by 7 bases, the J end by 3 bases, with 12 bases between. In DNA form, the CDR3 reads TGTGCCAGCACTCGGCAGGTAGACACCGGGGAGCTGTTTTTT. It codes for CASTRQVDTGELFF.

This rearrangement joins TRBV6-6 to TRBJ1-1; D remains ambiguous. V lost 0 bases to trimming and J lost 0 bases, with 11 bases between them. CDR3 length: 16 residues. Germline V lookup: CDR1 MNHNY, CDR2 SVGAGI (reference sequence). The CDR3 DNA sequence: TGTGCCAGCAGTTACTCCGTAGGCAGGATGAACACTGAAGCTTTCTTT. Its translation: CASSYSVGRMNTEAFF.

The chain is built from TRBV5-1 and TRBJ2-3, with TRBD2 identical over 11 bases. With 5 bases clipped from V and 1 base from J, the junction kept 9 bases outside the gene matches. This CDR3 spans 17 amino acids. Germline V gene lookup returns CDR1 SGHRS and CDR2 YFSETQ. CDR3 in DNA: TGCGCCAGCAGACACGGGACTAGCGGAGGGGGCACAGATACGCAGTATTTT. Encoded protein: CASRHGTSGGGTDTQYF.

This sequence joins TRBV28 and TRBJ2-2, with D perhaps matching TRBD1 (6 bases). Trimming removed 4 bases from V and 2 bases from J, with 8 bases in between. CDR1 MDHEN and CDR2 SYDVKM come from the germline V gene. This CDR3 is built from 14 residues. In DNA, the CDR3 is TGTGCCAGCAGTTCCGGGACAAACACCGGGGAGCTGTTTTTT. Residues: CASSSGTNTGELFF.

CDR3 sequence: CASSLVESNSYEQYF. In nucleotides, the CDR3 is TGCGCCAGCAGCTTGGTAGAGTCAAACTCCTACGAGCAGTACTTC. V and J are TRBV5-1 and TRBJ2-7; D is undetermined. CDR1 and CDR2 from the germline V gene are SGHRS and YFSETQ. The CDR3 covers 15 residues. The germline V and J ends were trimmed by 0 bases and 0 bases, with 10 bases remaining between them.

In this sample, this clone turned up a few times. This sequence joins TRBV6-1 and TRBJ2-1; tentatively, D is TRBD2 (5 bases). The V end was cut by 5 bases, the J end by 7 bases, with 15 bases between. The CDR3 loop spans 14 amino acids. Germline V gene sequence: CDR1 MNHNS, CDR2 SASEGT. CDR3 DNA: TGTGCCAGCAGTTCCCGCTGGCCGGGAAATGAGCAGTTCTTC. It is translated as CASSSRWPGNEQFF.

This clone has only one observation. V is TRBV2 and J is TRBJ2-7; TRBD1 matches at 8 bases. V was pared by 2 bases and J by 2 bases, with 8 bases of the junction left unmatched. The length of the CDR3 is 16 residues. Germline V gene sequence: CDR1 SNHLY, CDR2 FYNNEI. The CDR3 DNA is TGTGCCAGCAGTGAATTCGGGACAGGCATGACCTACGAGCAGTACTTC. Translation: CASSEFGTGMTYEQYF.

The gene calls are TRBV5-6 and TRBJ2-6, with 7 bases fitting TRBD2. The J segment lost 0 bases and the V segment lost 1 base, leaving 7 bases of the junction unmatched. The germline CDR1 and CDR2 sequences are SGHDT and YYEEEE. The CDR3 has 18 residues. CDR3 protein: CASSLWLAGISGANVLTF. The CDR3 DNA sequence: TGTGCCAGCAGCTTGTGGTTAGCGGGTATCTCTGGGGCCAACGTCCTGACTTTC. The variable domain in full, with the rest retrieved from reference TRBV5-6 and TRBJ2-6, is DAGVTQSPTHLIKTRGQQVTLRCSPKSGHDTVSWYQQALGQGPQFIFQYYEEEERQRGNFPDRFSGHQFPNYSSELNVNALLLGDSALYLCASSLWLAGISGANVLTFGAGSRLTVL.

This chain links TRBV20-1 with TRBJ2-5; 9 bases line up with TRBD2. The CDR3 is 13 amino acids. Trimming took 6 bases from V and 4 from J; bases not matched to a gene: 6. Germline V gene data show CDR1 as DFQATT and CDR2 as SNEGSKA (reference sequence). CDR3 amino acids: CSASSGGLETQYF. The DNA of the CDR3 is TGCAGTGCCAGTAGCGGGGGCCTAGAGACCCAGTACTTC.

The chain is built from TRBV3-1 (or the pseudogene TRBV3-2) and TRBJ1-2; TRBD1 agrees at 9 bases. The CDR3 extends over 14 amino acids. V lost 1 base, J lost 7 bases, and 4 bases stayed unmatched. Per germline, CDR1 LGHDT and CDR2 YNNKEL (reference sequence). Here the CDR3 DNA reads TGTGCCAGCAGCCAAGGGACAGGGGCGCTTGGCTACACCTTC. It is translated as CASSQGTGALGYTF.

The chain is built from TRBV7-2 and TRBJ1-3, with D perhaps TRBD1 (5 bases). Germline values: CDR1 SGHTA, CDR2 FQGNSA. With 5 bases removed from V and 0 bases from J, the gap between germline ends came to 11 bases. The CDR3 is made up of 15 amino acids. This CDR3 reads CASSLRVSSGNTIYF. Written as DNA, the CDR3 is TGTGCCAGCAGCCTCAGGGTCTCCTCTGGAAACACCATATATTTT.

The chain links TRBV18 to TRBJ1-2; unclear D gene. Germline CDR1 and CDR2: KGHSH and LQKENI. Between the trimmed V and J ends, which lost 5 bases and 5 bases, there was a span of 6 bases. There are 11 residues in the CDR3. CDR3 region: CASSTVYGYTF. The CDR3 DNA is TGTGCCAGCTCAACAGTTTATGGCTACACCTTC.